Shown below are 17 T cell receptor beta chains from a single sample sequenced in a study of tumor-infiltrating lymphocytes in primary liver carcinoma. The authors took blood RNA from unsorted whole blood and also extracted germline DNA. A constant-region primer primed TCR beta cDNA synthesis from roughly 510 ng of total RNA. Libraries covering TCR beta were generated through three nested multiplex PCR rounds (using a slightly modified ARM-PCR). TRBV1-TRBV30 forward primers paired with a C-beta reverse primer were used in the first two PCR rounds, which ran roughly 10 cycles each. TCRdb used MiXCR to reprocess the multiplex PCR reads, holding one entry per CDR3 protein. The data show 300,000 to 400,000 distinct CDR3 sequences, 65% seen once. The material sequenced was peripheral blood. The source of these receptors is a man aged 40-49 years with primary liver carcinoma and hepatitis B virus infection.

In this sample, this clonotype turned up many times. This sequence joins TRBV11-2 and TRBJ2-1; possibly TRBD1 for D (6 bases). The V end lost 5 bases, the J end lost 5 bases, and 22 bases lay between the germline ends. The germline V gene encodes CDR1 SGHAT and CDR2 FQNNGV. The CDR3 consists of 17 residues. The CDR3 coding sequence is TGTGCCAGCAGCGCCAAACAGGGTTCGCGACTAAACAATGAGCAGTTCTTC. Translating gives CASSAKQGSRLNNEQFF.

On this clonotype itself: This may be a read error: a much more frequent sequence differs by one nucleotide. This chain links TRBV12-3 or TRBV12-4 with TRBJ2-5; D is perhaps TRBD1 or TRBD2 (5 bases each). Between the trimmed V and J ends, which lost 5 bases and 7 bases, there was a span of 14 bases. CDR3 length: 13 amino acids. The CDR3 region is CASSNRPGGTQYF. CDR3 sequence (DNA): TGTGCCAGCAGTAACCGTCCTGGGGGGACCCAGTACTTC.

The CDR3: CISRAKDTQYF. CDR3 bases: TGTATCAGCAGGGCAAAAGATACGCAGTATTTT. The chain uses TRBV11-2 and TRBJ2-3; D might be TRBD1 (5 bases). In germline, CDR1 is SGHAT, CDR2 FQNNGV. This CDR3 has 11 amino acids.

With respect to this clonotype: Since a much larger clone is just one base distant, this may be a read error. The J gene is TRBJ2-7, the V gene TRBV10-3; TRBD2 might be the D (6 bases). With 5 bases removed from V and 1 base from J, the gap between germline ends came to 15 bases. Germline V gene lookup returns CDR1 ENHRY and CDR2 SYGVKD. The CDR3 spans 15 residues. The CDR3 spells CAISSGVIRSYEQYF. The CDR3 coding sequence is TGTGCCATCAGTTCGGGAGTCATAAGGTCCTACGAGCAGTACTTC.

This clonotype was recorded many times. The genes are TRBV10-3 and TRBJ2-7, with D tentatively TRBD1 or TRBD2 (5 bases each). The CDR3 totals 12 residues. Germline-derived CDR1 and CDR2 are ENHRY and SYGVKD. The V end lost 10 bases, the J end lost 3 bases, and 13 bases lay between the germline ends. The CDR3 loop reads CASRDGIYEQYF. DNA for the CDR3: TGTGCCAGCCGGGACGGAATCTACGAGCAGTACTTC.

There are many counts of this clonotype. V gene TRBV5-8 combines with J gene TRBJ2-2; D uncertain. V was cut by 3 bases and J by 2 bases, with 8 bases left in between. The CDR3 contains 14 residues. Germline loops: CDR1 SGHTS, CDR2 YDEGEE. CDR3 residues: CASSSALNTGELFF. The DNA of the CDR3 is TGTGCCAGCAGCTCAGCCCTTAACACCGGGGAGCTGTTTTTT.

The rearrangement links TRBV7-3 to TRBJ2-1; D possibly corresponds to TRBD2 (7 bases). Trimming took off 0 bases at V and 9 bases at J, with 12 bases between the two ends. Germline assignment: CDR1 SGHTA and CDR2 FQGTGA. CDR3 length equals 14 residues. The CDR3 DNA sequence: TGTGCCAGCAGCTTAACAGGGGGAGGGAGTGAGCAGTTCTTC. Translated: CASSLTGGGSEQFF.

Details on this clonotype: A junction boundary mismatches the germline segment, possibly from a read error. The rearrangement links TRBV4-2 to TRBJ2-7; TRBD2 is a possible D gene (5 bases). This CDR3 has 15 residues. Germline values: CDR1 LGHNA, CDR2 YNFKEQ. As DNA, the CDR3 is TGTGCCAGCAGCCAAGGGGCTAGCAGGAGCGAGGAGCAGTATTTC. The encoded protein is CASSQGASRSEEQYF.

This clonotype was detected ten times or more. The genes are TRBV5-5 and TRBJ2-5; D gene uncertain. This CDR3 spans 11 amino acids. The germline CDR1 and CDR2 sequences are SGHKS and YYEKEE (reference sequence). V shed 4 bases and J shed 5 bases, with 6 bases lying between them. CDR3 DNA sequence: TGTGCCAGCAGCGCGGACGAGACCCAGTACTTC. Translation: CASSADETQYF.

With regard to this clonotype: A read error is possible here, since a much larger clone lies one base away. J is TRBJ2-5 and V is TRBV6-2 or TRBV6-3, with D hard to call. Trimming took off 0 bases at V and 5 bases at J, with 4 bases between the two ends. Germline loops: CDR1 MNHEY, CDR2 SVGEGT. The CDR3 loop spans 12 amino acids. This CDR3 reads CASSYSKETQYF. The CDR3 region has the DNA TGTGCCAGCAGTTACTCGAAGGAGACCCAGTACTTC.

With regard to this clonotype: This may arise from a read error, as a much more abundant clone is one base away. The chain is built from TRBV4-1 and TRBJ1-1; 12 nucleotides line up with TRBD1. From germline, CDR1 is MGHRA and CDR2 YSYEKL. This CDR3 region has 15 residues. V lost 3 bases to trimming and J lost 6 bases; unmatched junction nucleotides: 5. The CDR3 bases are TGCGCCAGCAGCCAGGGACAGGGGGCGGACGCTGAAGCTTTCTTT. Amino acid sequence: CASSQGQGADAEAFF.

Turning to this clonotype: The missing conserved phenylalanine or tryptophan at the end of this CDR3 makes a read error likely. The chain carries TRBV11-2 and TRBJ2-7; 7 bases are a match to TRBD1. The CDR3 sequence is 14 residues long. Looked up from germline, CDR1 is SGHAT and CDR2 is FQNNGV. DNA for the CDR3: TGTGTCAGCAGCTTATTAAGGGGGCGAAACGAGCAGTACCTC. It is translated as CVSSLLRGRNEQYL.

Many counts were recorded for this clonotype. V gene TRBV29-1 combines with J gene TRBJ2-5; D unclear. V was pared by 1 base and J by 5 bases, with 11 bases between. Germline-derived CDR1 and CDR2 are SQVTM and ANQGSEA. This CDR3 contains 13 residues. Here the CDR3 reads CSVEAQYAETQYF. The CDR3 DNA follows: TGCAGCGTTGAAGCACAGTATGCGGAGACCCAGTACTTC. Based on the CDR3 plus reference TRBV29-1 and TRBJ2-5, the full variable domain is SAVISQKPSRDICQRGTSLTIQCQVDSQVTMMFWYRQQPGQSLTLIATANQGSEATYESGFVIDKFPISRPNLTFSTLTVSNMSPEDSSIYLCSVEAQYAETQYFGPGTRLLVL.

As regards this clonotype: Sequence at one end of the junction differs from germline and may be a read error. This sequence joins TRBV6-2 or TRBV6-3 and TRBJ2-6, with TRBD1 matching over 11 bases. The V gene's germline CDR1 is MNHEY and CDR2 SVGEGT. CDR3 size: 15 residues. As DNA, the CDR3 is TGTGTCAGCAAAGGACAGGGGGCTGGGACCAACGTCCTGACTTTC. The encoded protein is CVSKGQGAGTNVLTF.

This clonotype was seen just once. Since a much larger clone is just one base distant, this may be a read error. The rearrangement links TRBV4-3 to TRBJ2-7; D may be TRBD1 (6 bases). Trimming cost V 0 bases and J 4 bases, with 25 bases left between them. The CDR3 contains 19 residues. The germline V gene encodes CDR1 LGHNA and CDR2 YSLEER. The CDR3 nucleotides read TGCGCCAGCAGCCAAGATGATCCCCCCCACAGGGCCGGTTCTTACGAGCAGTACTTC. Amino acids: CASSQDDPPHRAGSYEQYF.

This clonotype was recorded many times. This chain uses TRBV29-1 with TRBJ1-1; D not resolved. The germline V gene has CDR1 SQVTM and CDR2 ANQGSEA. The CDR3 loop spans 12 amino acids. Trimming pared 6 bases from V and 0 bases from J, leaving 8 bases between. CDR3 DNA: TGCAGCGTGGCCCTGGTGAACACTGAAGCTTTCTTT. Translating it yields CSVALVNTEAFF.

The J gene is TRBJ1-5, the V gene TRBV4-3; D perhaps matches TRBD1 (5 bases). V gave up 0 bases and J gave up 7 bases, with 16 bases separating them. CDR1 LGHNA and CDR2 YSLEER come from the germline V gene. There are 16 residues in the CDR3. Here the CDR3 DNA reads TGCGCCAGCAGCCAAGATTGGCAGGGAATTTTACAGCCCCAGCATTTT. Amino acid sequence: CASSQDWQGILQPQHF.